The TCR beta chain described here comes from a study of cytomegalovirus exposure and HLA in healthy donors. Findings and limits, study-wide: Indistinguishable V segments, including TRBV6-2 and TRBV6-3, were excluded. In vitro data verified a few CMV-associated chains as specific for CMV antigens.

The PCR made use of 60 Vbeta and 13 Jbeta primers. Authors' data handling: The count from a later analysis was some 83 million unique TCR beta chains, about 9.9 million of them shared. Clones were read by immunoSEQ multiplex PCR, and TCRdb kept only the in-frame ones, dropping some. V, J and clone size are those of that table, while D and trimming were read from the DNA. The sample gives more than 95,000 clones, roughly 85% of which show up once; 3.6% is in the top ten. V dropped 0 bases and J dropped 5 bases, with 14 bases sitting between them. The CDR3 runs 15 residues. Germline V gene sequence: CDR1 SGDLS, CDR2 YYNGEE. On this clone itself: What it binds is not known.

The material sequenced was PBMCs. The receptor was isolated from a woman aged 40 to 50 in good health and CMV-seropositive. The chain uses TRBV9 and TRBJ2-5; possibly TRBD2 for D (6 bases). The CDR3: CASSVAGLALETQYF. Written as DNA, the CDR3 is TGTGCCAGCAGCGTAGCCGGTCTAGCGTTGGAGACCCAGTACTTC. The full variable domain, rest sourced from reference TRBV9 and TRBJ2-5, is DSGVTQTPKHLITATGQRVTLRCSPRSGDLSVYWYQQSLDQGLQFLIQYYNGEERAKGNILERFSAQQFPDLHSELNLSSLELGDSALYFCASSVAGLALETQYFGPGTRLLVL.